The 10 T cell receptor beta chains reported below all come from one sample, sequenced in a study of CD8 T cells in Susac syndrome. After extraction with the RNeasy kit, about 0.5 to 1 ug of the RNA was reverse transcribed using random hexamers. TCRdb passed the immunoSEQ multiplex PCR reads through MiXCR, listing each CDR3 protein once. Of 69,000 or so distinct CDR3 sequences listed, approximately 94% are singletons. Sequenced sample: CD8+ T cells from PBMCs. The receptors shown here come from a human donor with multiple sclerosis.

V is TRBV7-2 and J is TRBJ2-3; possibly TRBD2 for D (6 bases). Germline lookup yields CDR1 SGHTA and CDR2 FQGNSA. Trimming removed 8 bases from V and 0 bases from J, with 27 bases in between. This CDR3 region has 19 residues. The CDR3 nucleotides are TGTGCCAGCCGCCTAAACCCGGGACTGGGGACCGCTAGCACAGATACGCAGTATTTT. Translation gives CASRLNPGLGTASTDTQYF.

V and J are TRBV7-9 and TRBJ1-2; perhaps TRBD1 as D (5 bases). CDR3 size: 16 residues. The V gene's germline CDR1 is SEHNR and CDR2 FQNEAQ (reference sequence). Trimming stripped 5 bases from V and 3 bases from J, with 19 bases between. CDR3 region: CASSQGTFGFDYGYTF. As DNA, the CDR3 is TGTGCCAGCAGCCAAGGGACTTTCGGGTTTGACTATGGCTACACCTTC.

The rearrangement links TRBV27 to TRBJ2-7, with unresolved D. This CDR3 has 9 amino acids. Germline values: CDR1 MNHEY, CDR2 SMNVEV (reference sequence). The CDR3 DNA sequence: TGTGCTCCCGCCTACGAGCAGTACTTC. Its translation: CAPAYEQYF.

The chain carries TRBV29-1 and TRBJ2-2; the match to TRBD2 covers 16 bases. The CDR3 spans 16 residues. The V segment lost 7 bases and the J segment 3 bases; nucleotides outside the gene matches: 5. The germline CDR1 and CDR2 sequences are SQVTM and ANQGSEA. Here the CDR3 DNA reads TGCAGCGCCGGGACTAGCGGGAGGGAAGACACCGGGGAGCTGTTTTTT. This translates into CSAGTSGREDTGELFF.

CDR3 sequence: CSAREGRLNYGYTF. The DNA for the CDR3 is TGCAGTGCTAGAGAGGGACGGCTAAACTATGGCTACACCTTC. The gene calls are TRBV20-1 and TRBJ1-2; perhaps TRBD1 as D (5 bases). The ends were cut back, 0 bases at V and 2 bases at J, with 10 bases in the middle. This CDR3 region has 14 residues. Germline V gene sequence: CDR1 DFQATT, CDR2 SNEGSKA (reference sequence).

The rearrangement uses TRBV4-2 and TRBJ1-2, with a possible D match to TRBD1 (5 bases). The germline V gene has CDR1 LGHNA and CDR2 YNFKEQ. V was cut by 3 bases and J by 4 bases, with 9 bases left in between. The CDR3 is 13 amino acids. The CDR3 here is CASSHTGAYGYTF. The DNA for the CDR3 is TGTGCCAGCAGCCATACAGGAGCCTATGGCTACACCTTC.

The genes are TRBV5-6 and TRBJ2-5; 10 bases map to TRBD2. The CDR3 runs 17 residues. From germline, CDR1 is SGHDT and CDR2 YYEEEE. J gave up 4 bases and V 0 bases, and 9 bases lay outside the gene matches. CDR3 loop: CASSLAFTSGNPETQYF. The DNA for the CDR3 is TGTGCCAGCAGCTTGGCGTTTACTAGCGGGAACCCAGAGACCCAGTACTTC.

V is TRBV12-3 or TRBV12-4 and J is TRBJ1-1, with D tentatively TRBD1 (5 bases). This CDR3 contains 13 residues. Trimming took 6 bases from V and 4 from J, leaving 12 bases between them. The CDR3 region is CASRLGGGTEAFF. Written as DNA, the CDR3 is TGTGCCAGCAGACTGGGGGGAGGCACTGAAGCTTTCTTT.

This chain links TRBV7-8 with TRBJ2-7; either TRBD1 or TRBD2 may fit D (7 bases each). There are 14 residues in the CDR3. CDR1 and CDR2 from the germline V gene are SGHVS and FQNEAQ. V shed 5 bases and J shed 7 bases, with 18 bases lying between them. Written as DNA, the CDR3 is TGTGCCAGCAGCACACGACAGGGACTAATGGAGCAGTACTTC. As protein: CASSTRQGLMEQYF.

This clonotype was seen a few times. The genes are TRBV6-1 and TRBJ2-6; the D is unclear. V lost 4 bases and J lost 2, with 0 bases in between. The CDR3 has 12 residues. Germline values: CDR1 MNHNS, CDR2 SASEGT. The CDR3 DNA reads as TGTGCCAGCAGTGCTGGGGCCAACGTCCTGACTTTC. It specifies CASSAGANVLTF.